The clone carrying this T cell receptor (beta chain) was seen more than once but under ten times. This clone may be a read error of a much larger clone one base away. Germline V gene lookup returns CDR1 SNHLY and CDR2 FYNNEI. The CDR3 is 14 amino acids. The data originate from a study of regulatory T cells in long-lasting Graves disease. Noted time point: persistent/refractory GD, antithyroid drugs over 5 years with positive TRAb. There was RNA extracted from PBMCs, and the TCR library was made from it. Arm-PCR with iRepertoire HTBI primers amplified the CDR3 regions for these TCR beta libraries. TCRdb analysed the multiplex PCR reads with MiXCR anew, one entry per CDR3 protein. The sample yields 430,000 or so distinct CDR3 sequences, roughly 23% seen once.

The sample in question was peripheral blood mononuclear cells (PBMCs), obtained when the disease was refractory, from a patient treated with antithyroid drugs. The rearrangement uses TRBV2 and TRBJ2-2; D not certain. This sequence was found in a female donor with Graves disease. The DNA for the CDR3 is TGTGCCGGCAGTGAAATGGTGGGAACCGGGGAGCTGTTTTTT. Translating gives CAGSEMVGTGELFF. Filled out from reference TRBV2 and TRBJ2-2, the complete variable domain reads EPEVTQTPSHQVTQMGQEVILRCVPISNHLYFYWYRQILGQKVEFLVSFYNNEISEKSEIFDDQFSVERPDGSNFTLKIRSTKLEDSAMYFCAGSEMVGTGELFFGEGSRLTVL.